This T cell receptor (beta chain) was recovered during a study of shared clonotypes between healthy human individuals. About the research overall: Per donor, three plates held CD4 naive cells, three held CD4 memory, two held CD8 naive and one held CD8 memory.

Germline CDR1 and CDR2: SQVTM and ANQGSEA. Trimming cost V 5 bases and J 7 bases, with 8 bases left between them. CDR3 length equals 11 residues. Caucasian adults residing in Nashville, Tennessee made up all the donors. Splitting the CD4+ cells yielded a CD45RA+ naive subset and a CD45RA-negative memory subset. Genomic DNA of every subset was divided equally among multiple immunoSEQ plates. The repertoire was sequenced with immunoSEQ multiplex PCR; TCRdb's copy has only in-frame clones and lacks some. The table has about 180,000 clones, around 93% seen once; the top ten hold more than 0.06%. The clonotype was recovered from a woman aged 30 to 39 in good health. The rearrangement links TRBV29-1 to TRBJ2-2; D not resolved. Sequencing was carried out using naive CD4+ T cells sorted from blood. Subset in this sample: CD45RA+ positively selected. CDR3 bases: TGCAGCGTTCGAGCCGGCGGGGAGCTGTTTTTT. It codes for CSVRAGGELFF.